The 32 T cell receptor beta chains in this list originate from one sample, sequenced in a study of metastatic and nonmetastatic thyroid tumors. No treatment of any kind had been given to any patient before thyroid surgery. From the PCR reads, TCRdb re-called clones with MiXCR. The top ten hold roughly three fifths of the sample, which has 13,000 or so clones, about 25% seen once. Source material: blood. All receptors come from a male donor with papillary thyroid cancer or a benign thyroid nodule (not recorded which). Some clones in this sample may be carry-over from other donors' samples.

This clone was seen a handful of times. The DNA of the CDR3 is TGTGCCAGCGCAGCCGGAGGAGGTAGCACAGATACGCAGTATTTT. It encodes CASAAGGGSTDTQYF. This chain links TRBV6-4 with TRBJ2-3; D is perhaps TRBD2 (5 bases). CDR1 MRHNA and CDR2 SNTAGT come from the germline V gene. CDR3 size: 15 residues. Trimming shortened V by 8 bases and J by 0 bases, and 15 bases separated the two germline ends.

This clone was found a few times. The chain is built from TRBV6-1 and TRBJ1-2; unclear D gene. CDR3 size: 16 residues. The V and J ends lost 7 bases and 0 bases respectively, with 18 bases between them. Per germline, CDR1 MNHNS and CDR2 SASEGT. The CDR3 region has the DNA TGTGCCAGCATGACGCCACCCCGTGGGGCTAACTATGGCTACACCTTC. This gives the protein CASMTPPRGANYGYTF.

The chain is built from TRBV7-8 and TRBJ1-3; 7 nucleotides align to TRBD1. The CDR3 is made up of 16 amino acids. Germline V gene data show CDR1 as SGHVS and CDR2 as FQNEAQ. Unmatched junction bases numbered 5, after V lost 0 bases and J lost 3 bases. In DNA form, the CDR3 reads TGTGCCAGCAGCTTAGCAAGGGCAGGGGGTGGAAACACCATATATTTT. Its translation is CASSLARAGGGNTIYF.

This chain joins TRBV28 and TRBJ2-1, with 9 bases that match TRBD2. The CDR3 is 15 amino acids. V shed 5 bases and J 6 bases; nucleotides not matched to a gene: 8. Germline V gene sequence: CDR1 MDHEN, CDR2 SYDVKM. In DNA, the CDR3 is TGTGCCAGCAGTGCCGGAGGGACTAGCAGCAATGAGCAGTTCTTC. Protein product: CASSAGGTSSNEQFF.

The chain combines TRBV19 with TRBJ1-1; 7 bases line up with TRBD1. The V gene's germline CDR1 is LNHDA and CDR2 SQIVND (reference sequence). The CDR3 is 13 residues long. The V segment lost 9 bases and the J segment 4 bases; nucleotides outside the gene matches: 8. CDR3 sequence: CASRPAGGTEAFF. The CDR3 region has the DNA TGTGCCAGCCGACCGGCAGGGGGCACTGAAGCTTTCTTT.

This chain links TRBV30 with TRBJ1-5; TRBD1 agrees at 7 bases. Trimming took 2 bases from V and 1 from J; bases not matched to a gene: 5. Germline CDR1 reads GTSNPN; CDR2 reads SVGIG (reference sequence). CDR3 length: 15 residues. CDR3 DNA: TGTGCCTGGAGTCGGGACAGCCTAAGCAATCAGCCCCAGCATTTT. This translates into CAWSRDSLSNQPQHF. Full variable domain (rest looked up from reference TRBV30 and TRBJ1-5): SQTIHQWPATLVQPVGSPLSLECTVEGTSNPNLYWYRQAAGRGLQLLFYSVGIGQISSEVPQNLSASRPQDRQFILSSKKLLLSDSGFYLCAWSRDSLSNQPQHFGDGTRLSIL.

The chain has TRBV28 and TRBJ1-6; D unresolved. In germline, CDR1 is MDHEN, CDR2 SYDVKM. Trimming took 4 bases from V and 11 from J, leaving 12 bases between them. The CDR3 runs to 13 residues. CDR3 loop: CASSYNIRAPLHF. CDR3 DNA: TGTGCCAGCAGTTACAACATCCGGGCACCCCTCCACTTT.

The J gene is TRBJ1-2, the V gene TRBV25-1, with 7 positions matching TRBD1. CDR1 is MGHDK, CDR2 SYGVNS, per germline. Trimming removed 5 bases from V and 4 bases from J; junction bases left unmatched: 4. This CDR3 is 13 amino acids long. The CDR3 nucleotides are TGTGCCAGCAGTCCCGGACAGGTCTATGGCTACACCTTC. Encoded protein: CASSPGQVYGYTF.

This clone is medium-sized (0.01 to 0.1%). The rearrangement joins TRBV6-4 to TRBJ1-2, with 7 positions matching TRBD1. V was pared by 5 bases and J by 7 bases, with 13 bases of the junction left unmatched. Per germline, CDR1 MRHNA and CDR2 SNTAGT. The CDR3 length is 15 residues. Here the CDR3 DNA reads TGTGCCAGCAGTCCAAGGGCCAGGGGGAACGGTGGCTACACCTTC. Its protein product is CASSPRARGNGGYTF.

CDR3 region: CASSLVEREPDTQYF. CDR3 nucleotide sequence: TGTGCCAGCAGCTTAGTGGAGCGGGAGCCAGATACGCAGTATTTT. This chain joins TRBV11-1 and TRBJ2-3; TRBD2 matches 8 bases. The CDR3 length is 15 residues. CDR1 and CDR2 from the germline V gene are SGHAT and FQDESV (reference sequence). With 1 base clipped from V and 4 bases from J, the junction kept 4 bases outside the gene matches.

This clone appeared a few times. The chain combines TRBV12-3 or TRBV12-4 with TRBJ2-7; perhaps TRBD2 as D (5 bases). V was clipped by 4 bases and J by 7 bases, with 11 bases between them. The CDR3 runs to 12 residues. The CDR3 bases are TGTGCCAGCAGTTCTTCTAGCTTTGAGCAGTACTTC. It specifies CASSSSSFEQYF.

Many counts were recorded for this clone. J is TRBJ2-3 and V is TRBV28, with 8 bases lining up with TRBD1. The CDR3 totals 13 residues. V gave up 10 bases and J gave up 2 bases; unmatched junction bases: 5. Germline loops: CDR1 MDHEN, CDR2 SYDVKM. CDR3 amino acids: CATWTGFTDTQYF. In nucleotides, the CDR3 is TGTGCCACCTGGACAGGGTTCACAGATACGCAGTATTTT.

The V gene is TRBV30, the J gene TRBJ1-2, with D maybe TRBD1 (5 bases). Trimming left V 0 bases short and J 4 bases short, with 9 bases between. Per germline, CDR1 GTSNPN and CDR2 SVGIG (reference sequence). There are 13 residues in the CDR3. This chain's CDR3 is CAWSVYGGYGYTF. CDR3 bases: TGTGCCTGGAGTGTATACGGGGGCTATGGCTACACCTTC. The full variable domain, its missing parts supplied by reference TRBV30 and TRBJ1-2, is SQTIHQWPATLVQPVGSPLSLECTVEGTSNPNLYWYRQAAGRGLQLLFYSVGIGQISSEVPQNLSASRPQDRQFILSSKKLLLSDSGFYLCAWSVYGGYGYTFGSGTRLTVV.

Note on this clone: This CDR3 is also generated by other DNA sequences in the sample. The CDR3 reads CASALRGSFTDTQYF. As DNA, the CDR3 is TGTGCCAGTGCCCTTCGAGGCTCGTTCACAGATACGCAGTATTTT. The chain is built from TRBV19 and TRBJ2-3; D remains unclear. The germline V gene encodes CDR1 LNHDA and CDR2 SQIVND (reference sequence). V was pared by 8 bases and J by 2 bases, with 17 bases between. CDR3 length: 15 residues.

The chain has TRBV25-1 and TRBJ2-7; possible D gene TRBD2, 5 bases. Germline assignment: CDR1 MGHDK and CDR2 SYGVNS. CDR3 length equals 11 residues. V was pared by 3 bases and J by 6 bases, with 6 bases between. CDR3 nucleotide sequence: TGTGCCAGCAGTGACGAGGGCGAGCAGTACTTC. It codes for CASSDEGEQYF.

In its sample, this clone was seen many times. The CDR3 spells CASSPTGVNYGYTF. The CDR3 DNA reads TGTGCCAGCAGCCCGACAGGAGTTAACTATGGCTACACCTTC. The chain links TRBV12-3 or TRBV12-4 to TRBJ1-2; possibly TRBD1 for D (6 bases). The length of the CDR3 is 14 residues. V was pared by 6 bases and J by 1 base, with 12 bases between.

The CDR3 loop is CASSDGLAGVGYEQYF. Written as DNA, the CDR3 is TGTGCCAGCAGCGACGGACTAGCGGGAGTTGGATACGAGCAGTACTTC. This rearrangement joins TRBV2 to TRBJ2-7, with TRBD2 matching over 13 bases. Trimming cost V 6 bases and J 4 bases; bases outside gene matches: 9. The germline gives CDR1 SNHLY, CDR2 FYNNEI. The CDR3 contains 16 residues. The full variable domain, with the rest looked up from reference TRBV2 and TRBJ2-7, is EPEVTQTPSHQVTQMGQEVILRCVPISNHLYFYWYRQILGQKVEFLVSFYNNEISEKSEIFDDQFSVERPDGSNFTLKIRSTKLEDSAMYFCASSDGLAGVGYEQYFGPGTRLTVT.

The chain couples TRBV7-3 to TRBJ2-2; a possible D gene is TRBD1 (6 bases). The germline V and J ends were trimmed by 4 bases and 8 bases, with 11 bases remaining between them. CDR3 length: 13 amino acids. In germline, CDR1 is SGHTA, CDR2 FQGTGA. In DNA form, the CDR3 reads TGTGCCAGCAGCTCCTACAGGGATGGGGAGCTGTTTTTT. This gives the protein CASSSYRDGELFF.

The genes are TRBV2 and TRBJ1-4, with a weak D call TRBD1 (6 bases). Germline V lookup: CDR1 SNHLY, CDR2 FYNNEI. V was clipped by 1 base and J by 6 bases, with 12 bases between them. This CDR3 contains 15 residues. CDR3 residues: CASSEDRAGDEKLFF. The DNA of the CDR3 is TGTGCCAGCAGTGAAGACAGGGCGGGAGATGAAAAACTGTTTTTT.

This clone was seen just once. The chain carries TRBV5-1 and TRBJ2-7; perhaps TRBD1 as D (5 bases). CDR1 is SGHRS, CDR2 YFSETQ, per germline. Trimming took 2 bases from V and 7 from J, leaving 13 bases between them. The CDR3 covers 13 residues. CDR3 nucleotide sequence: TGCGCCAGCAGCTTAATCCAGGGTTCAGAGCAGTACTTC. It yields the protein CASSLIQGSEQYF.

A few counts support this clone. V is TRBV10-3 and J is TRBJ2-2, with TRBD1 matching over 8 bases. The CDR3 extends over 13 amino acids. The trim removed 6 bases at V and 4 bases at J, leaving 1 base unmatched. Germline CDR1 ENHRY, CDR2 SYGVKD. In DNA form, the CDR3 reads TGTGCCATCAGCGGGACAGGCACCGGGGAGCTGTTTTTT. Amino acids: CAISGTGTGELFF.

This clone turned up a few times. V and J are TRBV2 and TRBJ1-1, with 7 bases that match TRBD1. Per the germline V gene, CDR1 is SNHLY and CDR2 is FYNNEI. The J segment lost 11 bases and the V segment lost 2 bases, leaving 8 bases of the junction unmatched. CDR3 size: 13 residues. CDR3 DNA: TGTGCCAGCAGTGAAAGGGGGAACAGGGGTGCTTTCTTT. Residues: CASSERGNRGAFF.

This clone has a handful of counts. V is TRBV15 and J is TRBJ2-7, with 9 bases identical to TRBD2. The CDR3 length is 16 residues. J lost 3 bases, V lost 0 bases, and 6 bases had no gene match. The germline V gene has CDR1 LNHNV and CDR2 YYDKDF (reference sequence). Here the CDR3 reads CATSRDVTSGHYEQYF. The CDR3 region has the DNA TGTGCCACCAGCAGAGATGTTACTAGCGGGCACTACGAGCAGTACTTC.

This clone has a count of ten or more. The genes are TRBV6-2 or TRBV6-3 and TRBJ2-2; D possibly corresponds to TRBD2 (6 bases). Germline V lookup: CDR1 MNHEY, CDR2 SVGEGT. The V gene lost 5 bases and the J gene lost 3 bases, with 10 bases spanning the gap. The CDR3 runs to 14 residues. The CDR3 bases are TGTGCCAGCAGTGAGGGACTGGACACCGGGGAGCTGTTTTTT. Protein: CASSEGLDTGELFF.

The genes are TRBV6-1 and TRBJ2-7; the D gene is possibly TRBD2 (5 bases). V lost 5 bases to trimming and J lost 0 bases, with 8 bases between them. Germline assignment: CDR1 MNHNS and CDR2 SASEGT. The CDR3 runs 13 residues. The CDR3 nucleotides read TGTGCCAGCAGTCCCGGGGACTCCTACGAGCAGTACTTC. This codes for CASSPGDSYEQYF.

By frequency in the sample, this clone is medium-sized. V is TRBV5-1 and J is TRBJ1-6; D is undetermined. This CDR3 spans 14 amino acids. V lost 2 bases and J lost 7, with 10 bases in between. Germline V lookup: CDR1 SGHRS, CDR2 YFSETQ. CDR3 amino acids: CASSLRWSNSPLHF. CDR3 bases: TGCGCCAGCAGCTTACGGTGGTCAAATTCACCCCTCCACTTT.

This clone is judged medium-sized (0.01 to 0.1%). This chain connects TRBV12-3 or TRBV12-4 to TRBJ1-5; D gene uncertain. The CDR3 consists of 14 residues. The V and J ends lost 8 bases and 5 bases respectively, with 16 bases between them. The CDR3, as DNA: TGTGCCAGCTCTCTTATAAGTTCGGATCAGCCCCAGCATTTT. This sequence encodes CASSLISSDQPQHF.

This sequence joins TRBV30 and TRBJ2-3; D is ambiguous. The V gene's germline CDR1 is GTSNPN and CDR2 SVGIG (reference sequence). The V end lost 4 bases, the J end lost 3 bases, and 8 bases lay between the germline ends. The CDR3 is made up of 12 amino acids. DNA of the CDR3: TGTGCCTGGACTGGTGGTACAGATACGCAGTATTTT. Amino acids: CAWTGGTDTQYF.

This clone was recorded at least ten times. The rearrangement links TRBV3-1 to TRBJ1-2; D remains unclear. The V gene's germline CDR1 is LGHDT and CDR2 YNNKEL (reference sequence). The V and J ends lost 1 base and 9 bases respectively, with 12 bases between them. The CDR3 has 13 amino acids. DNA for the CDR3: TGTGCCAGCAGCCAAGGAGGGCTCAGGAGCTACACCTTC. Translating it yields CASSQGGLRSYTF.

This clone was detected many times. J is TRBJ2-7 and V is TRBV6-2 or TRBV6-3; D unresolved. The CDR3 is made up of 13 amino acids. Germline V lookup: CDR1 MNHEY, CDR2 SVGEGT. V shed 0 bases and J shed 6 bases, with 9 bases lying between them. This CDR3 is CASSYSATREQYF. The DNA of the CDR3 is TGTGCCAGCAGTTACTCCGCCACTCGCGAGCAGTACTTC.

This clone has ten or more counts. This chain connects TRBV28 to TRBJ2-1, with TRBD1 as a possible D gene (6 bases). V was pared by 2 bases and J by 12 bases, with 11 bases between. CDR3 length: 12 amino acids. From germline, CDR1 is MDHEN and CDR2 SYDVKM. The CDR3 sequence is CASSLGGLGQFF. Written as DNA, the CDR3 is TGTGCCAGCAGTTTAGGGGGCCTTGGGCAGTTCTTC.

The chain links TRBV11-2 to TRBJ1-1; no definite D call. The CDR3 covers 13 residues. The V gene's germline CDR1 is SGHAT and CDR2 FQNNGV. The ends were cut back, 5 bases at V and 10 bases at J, with 17 bases in the middle. The CDR3 loop is CASSPITERLAFF. DNA for the CDR3: TGTGCCAGCAGCCCGATAACCGAGCGTCTAGCTTTCTTT.